This is a list of T cell receptor beta chains from one sample in a study of CD8 T cells in Susac syndrome. TCRdb analysed the immunoSEQ multiplex PCR reads with MiXCR anew, one entry per CDR3 protein. The sample has approximately 190,000 distinct CDR3 sequences, approximately 94% seen once. Sequenced input: CD4+ T cells from PBMCs. The receptors derive from a human donor in good health. Each CDR3 is given with its conserved first and last residue. A D gene is named only where the DNA matches it firmly. Only some rows state a clone size, as once, few, many or a class for expanded clones.

J,size,V,D,DNA,CDR3
TRBJ2-1,-,TRBV7-9,TRBD2,TGTGCCAGCAGCCTCCTCGGGAGGAGTGGTCTGAATGAGCAGTTCTTC,CASSLLGRSGLNEQFF
TRBJ2-3,-,TRBV19,TRBD2,TGTGCCAGTACCCTCGGGGGGGCATTGGATACGCAGTATTTT,CASTLGGALDTQYF
TRBJ2-1,-,TRBV4-1,TRBD1,TGCGCCAGCAGCCTCCTGGAGGGACAGGGTTTTGGAGAGCAGTTCTTC,CASSLLEGQGFGEQFF
TRBJ2-1,-,TRBV10-3,TRBD1,TGTGCCATCAGCCTGACAGGGGCGAACAATGAGCAGTTCTTC,CAISLTGANNEQFF
TRBJ1-1,-,TRBV6-1,-,TGTGCCACCCTAGCCACCCAATTCCGGGGAATGAGGACTGAAGCTTTCTTT,CATLATQFRGMRTEAFF
TRBJ2-5,-,TRBV20-1,-,TGCAGTGCTACTGTCCTAGAAACCCAGTACTTC,CSATVLETQYF
TRBJ1-1,-,TRBV5-1,-,TGCGCCAGCAGCTTGGCTGTAAAGAACACTGAAGCTTTCTTT,CASSLAVKNTEAFF
TRBJ1-5,-,TRBV7-9,-,TGTGCCAGCAGCCCCGTGTTCACGGATCAGCCCCAGCATTTT,CASSPVFTDQPQHF
TRBJ1-3,once,TRBV2,TRBD1,TGTGCCAGCAGTGAGGGACAGGGCCGAGGAAACACCATATATTTT,CASSEGQGRGNTIYF
TRBJ2-3,-,TRBV7-2,-,TGTGCCAGCAGCTTAGAAAGGGGGCGGGGAACAGATACGCAGTATTTT,CASSLERGRGTDTQYF
TRBJ1-5,-,TRBV5-1,-,TGCGCCAGCAGCTTTTGGGCGGGTCCAGATCAGCCCCAGCATTTT,CASSFWAGPDQPQHF
TRBJ2-6,-,TRBV7-2,-,TGTGCCAGGGGACACCTCTCTGGGGCCAACGTCCTGACTTTC,CARGHLSGANVLTF
TRBJ2-7,-,TRBV6-5,TRBD2,TGTGCCAGCAGTCGGACTAGCGGGGGGACCTACGAGCAGTACTTC,CASSRTSGGTYEQYF
TRBJ2-7,-,TRBV10-3,TRBD2,TGTGCCATCAGCCCTGGGACTAACCCGGTGTACGAGCAGTACTTC,CAISPGTNPVYEQYF
TRBJ2-2,-,TRBV12-3/TRBV12-4,-,TGTGCCAGCAGTTGGGACTCCTACACCGGGGAGCTGTTTTTT,CASSWDSYTGELFF
TRBJ2-3,-,TRBV5-1,-,TGCGCCAGCAGAAAAGGGGCTACCACAGATACGCAGTATTTT,CASRKGATTDTQYF
TRBJ1-5,-,TRBV27,-,TGTGCCAGCAGTCCCAGAAGAATCAATCAGCCCCAGCATTTT,CASSPRRINQPQHF
TRBJ2-1,-,TRBV7-8,TRBD1,TGTGCCAGCAGCGTAGGGGACAGGGGTTCAAATGAGCAGTTCTTC,CASSVGDRGSNEQFF
TRBJ2-3,-,TRBV4-1,-,TGCGCCAGCAGCGCTTTAGGAGGGTTGGGTACAGATACGCAGTATTTT,CASSALGGLGTDTQYF
TRBJ2-5,few,TRBV9,TRBD2,TGTGCCAGCAGCGCGAGCGGGGCGGGGGAGACCCAGTACTTC,CASSASGAGETQYF
TRBJ1-6,-,TRBV19,-,TGTGCCAGTAATGGGGGGCATTCACCCCTCCACTTT,CASNGGHSPLHF
TRBJ1-6,-,TRBV3-1,-,TGTGCCAGCGCACAGGGTGGCGCGAATTCACCCCTCCACTTT,CASAQGGANSPLHF
TRBJ2-3,-,TRBV30,-,TGTGCCTGGAGGGCCAGGGGCACAGATACGCAGTATTTT,CAWRARGTDTQYF
TRBJ1-1,-,TRBV7-2,-,TGTGCCAGCAGCTTAGAGATAGGGTGGACTGAAGCTTTCTTT,CASSLEIGWTEAFF
TRBJ2-2,-,TRBV5-1,TRBD1,TGCGCCAGCAGTTCCGGGACAGAGTACACCGGGGAGCTGTTTTTT,CASSSGTEYTGELFF
TRBJ2-2,once,TRBV6-2/TRBV6-3,-,TGTGCCAGCATCACTAAGAGAGGGTCACCCACCGGGGAGCTGTTTTTT,CASITKRGSPTGELFF
TRBJ2-1,-,TRBV27,-,TGTGCCAGCACGGGGGAGAGAGGGGAGCAATTCTTC,CASTGERGEQFF
TRBJ2-1,-,TRBV5-1,TRBD1,TGCGCCAGCAGCTTGGAAGAGACAGGGCCCTACAATGAGCAGTTCTTC,CASSLEETGPYNEQFF
TRBJ2-5,-,TRBV24-1,-,TGTGCCACCAGTGATTCCCTGCGGACCTTTAATCAAGAGACCCAGTACTTC,CATSDSLRTFNQETQYF
TRBJ2-5,once,TRBV19,TRBD1,TGTGCCAGTAGTGTCGGGACAGGGGGGCCGGAGACCCAGTACTTC,CASSVGTGGPETQYF
TRBJ2-7,once,TRBV7-9,-,TGTGCCAGCAGCTTAGCGGAGGCGGCAGGAAAACCCTACGAGCAGTACTTC,CASSLAEAAGKPYEQYF
TRBJ2-7,-,TRBV28,TRBD2,TGTGCCAGCAGTTCACCGGGACTAGCGCCCGACGAGCAGTACTTC,CASSSPGLAPDEQYF
TRBJ1-5,-,TRBV20-1,TRBD1,TGCAGTGCTAGAGCCTCGACAGGGGGGCGCAATCAGCCCCAGCATTTT,CSARASTGGRNQPQHF
TRBJ2-7,-,TRBV19,TRBD1,TGTGCCAGTAGTATAGGTAAAGGGACAGGGTCCATCCACGAGCAGTACTTC,CASSIGKGTGSIHEQYF
TRBJ2-4,-,TRBV5-1,-,TGCGCCAGCAGTCGAGAGGGACGGGGGCGGACGGAAAACATTCAGTACTTC,CASSREGRGRTENIQYF
TRBJ2-1,-,TRBV14,-,TGTGCCAGCAGCTCCTGGGGGGTAGATGAGCAGTTCTTC,CASSSWGVDEQFF
TRBJ1-5,-,TRBV27,TRBD1,TGTGCCAGCAGAAAGACAGGGGTTAGGGATCAGCCCCAGCATTTT,CASRKTGVRDQPQHF